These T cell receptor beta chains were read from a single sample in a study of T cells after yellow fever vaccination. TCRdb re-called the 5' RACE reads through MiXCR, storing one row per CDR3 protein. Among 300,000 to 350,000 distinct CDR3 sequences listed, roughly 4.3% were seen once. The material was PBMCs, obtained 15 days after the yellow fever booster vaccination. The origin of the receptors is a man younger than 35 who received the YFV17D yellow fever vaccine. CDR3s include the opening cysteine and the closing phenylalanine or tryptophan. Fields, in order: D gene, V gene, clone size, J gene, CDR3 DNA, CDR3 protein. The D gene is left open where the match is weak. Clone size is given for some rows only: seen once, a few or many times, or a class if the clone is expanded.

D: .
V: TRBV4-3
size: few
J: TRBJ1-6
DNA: TGCGCCAGCAGCCGCCCGTCGGGTCGGGGTTATAATTCACCCCTCCACTTT
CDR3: CASSRPSGRGYNSPLHF

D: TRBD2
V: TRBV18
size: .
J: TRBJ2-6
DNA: TGTGCCAGCTACCTCCGGGGGGCTGGGGCCAACGTCCTGACTTTC
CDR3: CASYLRGAGANVLTF

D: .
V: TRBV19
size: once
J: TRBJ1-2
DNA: TGTGCCAGTAGGAACAGATTAAACTATGGCTACACCTTC
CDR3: CASRNRLNYGYTF

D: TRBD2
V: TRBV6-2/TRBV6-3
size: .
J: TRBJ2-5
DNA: TGTGCCATCCTGACAATTACTAGCGGCCAAGAGACCCAGTACTTC
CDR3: CAILTITSGQETQYF

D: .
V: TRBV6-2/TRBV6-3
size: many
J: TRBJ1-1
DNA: TGTGCCAGCAGTTACGTTTCAGGGGACACTGAAGCTTTCTTT
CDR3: CASSYVSGDTEAFF

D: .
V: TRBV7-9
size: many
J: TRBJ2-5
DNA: TGTGCCAGCAGCTTGTGGAAAGAAGAGACCCAGTACTTC
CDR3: CASSLWKEETQYF

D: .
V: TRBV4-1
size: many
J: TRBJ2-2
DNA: TGCGCCAGCAGCCAAGCGTCCACCGGGGAGCTGTTTTTT
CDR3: CASSQASTGELFF

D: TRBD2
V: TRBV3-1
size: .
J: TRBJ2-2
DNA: TGTGCCAGCAGCCGGACTAGCGGGGGGGTGACCGGGGAGCTGTTTTTT
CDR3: CASSRTSGGVTGELFF

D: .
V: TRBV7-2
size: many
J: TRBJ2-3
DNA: TGTGCCAGCAGCTGGGGACCCCCCGATACGCAGTATTTT
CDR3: CASSWGPPDTQYF

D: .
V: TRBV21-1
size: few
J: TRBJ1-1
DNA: TGTGCCAGCAGCCCAAAGATCACAGGGAGACTAACTGAAGCTTTCTTT
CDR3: CASSPKITGRLTEAFF

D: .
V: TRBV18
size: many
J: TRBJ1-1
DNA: TGTGCCAGCTCACCGCCCGGGGACACTGAAGCTTTCTTT
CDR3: CASSPPGDTEAFF

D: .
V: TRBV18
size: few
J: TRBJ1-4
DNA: TGTGCCAGCTCACTCCGTCAGTGGGACGAAAAACTGTTTTTT
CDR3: CASSLRQWDEKLFF

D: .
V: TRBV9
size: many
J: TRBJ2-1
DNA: TGTGCCAGCAGCGTAGAGTGGGCGAATGAGCAGTTCTTC
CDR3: CASSVEWANEQFF

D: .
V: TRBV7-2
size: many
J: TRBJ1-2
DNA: TGTGCCAGCAGCCGAACAACTGGCAGTTATGGCTACACCTTC
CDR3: CASSRTTGSYGYTF

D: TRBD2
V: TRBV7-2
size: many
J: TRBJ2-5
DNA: TGTGCCAGCAGCCCTATTCGCGGGGGGCGGGTAGAGACCCAGTACTTC
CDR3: CASSPIRGGRVETQYF

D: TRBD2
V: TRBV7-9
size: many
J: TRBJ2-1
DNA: TGTGCCAGCAGCTTATCCGGGGGGAAGTGGGAGCAGTTCTTC
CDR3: CASSLSGGKWEQFF

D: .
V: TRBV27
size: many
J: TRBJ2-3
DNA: TGTGCCAGCAGTTCGTACGCCTGGCGAGCGGGCGTCTCAGATACGCAGTATTTT
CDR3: CASSSYAWRAGVSDTQYF

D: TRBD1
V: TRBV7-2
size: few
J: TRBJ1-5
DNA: TGTGCCAGCAGCTTAGGGGGACAGGGTGGGATTAGCAATCAGCCCCAGCATTTT
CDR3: CASSLGGQGGISNQPQHF

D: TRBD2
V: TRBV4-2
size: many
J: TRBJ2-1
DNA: TGTGCCAGCAGCCTAAAGCGGGGGGTTTACAATGAGCAGTTCTTC
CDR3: CASSLKRGVYNEQFF

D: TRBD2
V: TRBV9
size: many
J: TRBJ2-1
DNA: TGTGCCAGCAGCCCCTTGGGACTAGTTGGCAATGAGCAGTTCTTC
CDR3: CASSPLGLVGNEQFF

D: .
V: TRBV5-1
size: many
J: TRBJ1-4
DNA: TGCGCCAGCAGCTCCGGAGACAGAGAAACTAATGAAAAACTGTTTTTT
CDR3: CASSSGDRETNEKLFF

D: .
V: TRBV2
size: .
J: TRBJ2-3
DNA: TGTGCCAGCAGCCTTAGGGCCTCCGGAGCGTATTTT
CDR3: CASSLRASGAYF

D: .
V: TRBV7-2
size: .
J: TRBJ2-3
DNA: TGTGCCAGCAGCTTAGCGGAGGTAGATACGCAGTATTTT
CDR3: CASSLAEVDTQYF

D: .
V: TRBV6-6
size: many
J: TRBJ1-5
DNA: TGTGCCAGCCGGCGGGACAATCAGCCCCAGCATTTT
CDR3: CASRRDNQPQHF

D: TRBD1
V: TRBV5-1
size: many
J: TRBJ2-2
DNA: TGCGCCAGCAGCTTGGGGGACAGCTTAAACACCGGGGAGCTGTTTTTT
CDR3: CASSLGDSLNTGELFF

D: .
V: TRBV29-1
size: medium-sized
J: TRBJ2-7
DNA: TGCAGCGTTGAAGTTCGGGCAGACGAGCAGTACTTC
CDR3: CSVEVRADEQYF

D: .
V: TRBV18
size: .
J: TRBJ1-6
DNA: TGTGCCAGCTCAACCCAACAGGGCGTGAATTCACCCCTCCACTTT
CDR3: CASSTQQGVNSPLHF

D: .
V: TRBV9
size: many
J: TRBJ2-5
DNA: TGTGCCAGCAGCGATAGACTGCAAGAGACCCAGTACTTC
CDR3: CASSDRLQETQYF

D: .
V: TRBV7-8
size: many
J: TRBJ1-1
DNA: TGTGCCAGCAGCCCTTGGACAGCTCTTTTAAACACTGAAGCTTTCTTT
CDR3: CASSPWTALLNTEAFF

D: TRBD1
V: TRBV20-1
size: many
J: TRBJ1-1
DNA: TGCAGTGCTAGAGTAGGGACAGGGGATACTGAAGCTTTCTTT
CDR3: CSARVGTGDTEAFF

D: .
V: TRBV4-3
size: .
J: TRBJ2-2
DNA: TGCGCCAGCAGCCAAGCGGCCGGGGGGCTAACCCCTGATGTCGGGGAGCTGTTTTTT
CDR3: CASSQAAGGLTPDVGELFF

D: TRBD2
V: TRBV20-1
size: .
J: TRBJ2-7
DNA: TGCAGTGCTAGAGATTTGCGGGGGTACCCCTACGAGCAGTACTTC
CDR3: CSARDLRGYPYEQYF

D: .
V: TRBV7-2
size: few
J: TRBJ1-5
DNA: TGTGCCAGCAGCTTAAATGATAACGTGGAGCCCCAGCATTTT
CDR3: CASSLNDNVEPQHF

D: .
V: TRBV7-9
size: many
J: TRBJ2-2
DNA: TGTGCCAGCAGCTTACAGGGGAGTTCCGGGGAGCTGTTTTTT
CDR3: CASSLQGSSGELFF

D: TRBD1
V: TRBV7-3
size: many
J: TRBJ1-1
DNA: TGTGCCAGCAGTCCAGGGGGGGCGGTGACTGAAGCTTTCTTT
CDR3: CASSPGGAVTEAFF

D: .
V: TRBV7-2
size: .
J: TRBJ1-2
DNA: TGTGCCAGCAAGTCCTCGGCTAGGGGGTTTTGGTATGGCTACACCTTC
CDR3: CASKSSARGFWYGYTF

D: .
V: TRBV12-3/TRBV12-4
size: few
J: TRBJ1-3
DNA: TGTGCCAGCAAGGCCGGAAGGCTAGGAAACACCATATATTTT
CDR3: CASKAGRLGNTIYF

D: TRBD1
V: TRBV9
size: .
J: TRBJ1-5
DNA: TGTGCCAGCAGCCCCCGGACAGGGGAGCCAGGGAGCAATCAGCCCCAGCATTTT
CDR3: CASSPRTGEPGSNQPQHF

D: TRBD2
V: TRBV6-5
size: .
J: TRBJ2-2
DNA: TGTGCCAGCAGATCGCTAGCGGGGGCGGTCACCGGGGAGCTGTTTTTT
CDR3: CASRSLAGAVTGELFF

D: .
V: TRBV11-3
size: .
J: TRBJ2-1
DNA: TGTGCCAGCAGCCAACGGGGGCACAATGAGCAGTTCTTC
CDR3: CASSQRGHNEQFF

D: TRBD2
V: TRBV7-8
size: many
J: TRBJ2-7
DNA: TGTGCCAGCAGCTTCCAGCGGGGGGGCTACGAGCAGTACTTC
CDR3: CASSFQRGGYEQYF

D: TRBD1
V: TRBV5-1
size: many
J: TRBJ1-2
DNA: TGCGCCAGCAGGGAGGACAGGGCCTATGGCTACACCTTC
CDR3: CASREDRAYGYTF

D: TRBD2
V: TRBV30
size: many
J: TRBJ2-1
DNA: TGTGCCTGGGAGGACCGATACTCGGTCGCGGGGGGGCCGGGATTCTTC
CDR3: CAWEDRYSVAGGPGFF

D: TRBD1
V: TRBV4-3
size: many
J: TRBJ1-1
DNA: TGCGCCAGCAGCCACTTTAGGACAGGTACGGCTGAAGCTTTCTTT
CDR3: CASSHFRTGTAEAFF

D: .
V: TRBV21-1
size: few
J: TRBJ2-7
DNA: TGTGCCCGCCCTCAACGTAGATACGAGCAGTACTTC
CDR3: CARPQRRYEQYF

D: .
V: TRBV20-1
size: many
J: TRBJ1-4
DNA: TGCAGTGCTGCCCTGGGGAGTGATGAAAAACTGTTTTTT
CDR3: CSAALGSDEKLFF

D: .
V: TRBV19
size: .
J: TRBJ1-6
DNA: TGTGCCAGTAACTTTGGCCTGCTTTCACCCCTCCACTTT
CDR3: CASNFGLLSPLHF

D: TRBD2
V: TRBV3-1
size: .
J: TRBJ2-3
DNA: TGTGCCAGCAGGCCGACTAGCCTGGATACGCAGTATTTT
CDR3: CASRPTSLDTQYF